One T cell receptor beta chain is described in this entry. Its antigen is not identified. Trimming stripped 2 bases from V and 1 base from J, with 5 bases between. The CDR3 covers 13 residues. The germline CDR1 and CDR2 sequences are SGHNT and YENEEA. This specimen belongs to a study of T cell responses to AZD1222 COVID-19 vaccine. Measured with immunoSEQ multiplex PCR; TCRdb has only the in-frame clones, and not every one. The sample lists approximately 200,000 clones; 90% to 95% were seen once. General study points: Two AZD1222 doses significantly raised spike-specific TCR breadth and depth over controls. Researchers took repertoire samples only after the peak T cell response had come. White British donors predominated, females outnumbered males, and clonal diversity was possibly underestimated. Of the AZD1222 recipients, only five to seven were seropositive at baseline.

The sequence was obtained from an adult who received the AZD1222 COVID-19 vaccine. The sample was peripheral blood, taken 28 days after the second AZD1222 dose. The V and J genes are TRBV11-3 and TRBJ2-5; D gene uncertain. The CDR3 sequence: CASSLSLQETQYF. Written as DNA, the CDR3 is TGTGCCAGCAGCTTAAGCCTCCAAGAGACCCAGTACTTC.